Following are 8 T cell receptor beta chains from one sample sequenced in a study of metastatic and nonmetastatic thyroid tumors. TCRdb ran MiXCR on the PCR reads. Seen here are some 10,000 clones, roughly 26% observed once, and the top ten hold roughly 9.2%. All patients were untreated before thyroid surgery. The sample consisted of tumor tissue. The receptor set was obtained from a female donor with papillary thyroid cancer or a benign thyroid nodule (not recorded which). Some clones in this sample may be carry-over from other donors' samples.

This clone was observed a handful of times. This chain connects TRBV6-4 to TRBJ1-1; D possibly corresponds to TRBD1 (6 bases). Trimming took off 6 bases at V and 4 bases at J, with 15 bases between the two ends. Germline CDR1 reads MRHNA; CDR2 reads SNTAGT. The length of the CDR3 is 14 residues. The chain's CDR3 is CASRETGSGTEAFF. The CDR3 region has the DNA TGTGCCAGCAGAGAAACAGGGTCGGGCACTGAAGCTTTCTTT.

The rearrangement links TRBV11-2 to TRBJ2-7; no definite D call. Trimming cost V 3 bases and J 4 bases, with 13 bases left between them. Germline-derived CDR1 and CDR2 are SGHAT and FQNNGV. There are 14 residues in the CDR3. CDR3 in DNA: TGTGCCAGCAGCTTGCTACAGAAACCTTACGAGCAGTACTTC. As protein: CASSLLQKPYEQYF. Full variable domain (missing parts from reference TRBV11-2 and TRBJ2-7): EAGVAQSPRYKIIEKRQSVAFWCNPISGHATLYWYQQILGQGPKLLIQFQNNGVVDDSQLPKDRFSAERLKGVDSTLKIQPAKLEDSAVYLCASSLLQKPYEQYFGPGTRLTVT.

This clone has only a few counts. The rearrangement links TRBV2 to TRBJ2-1; no reliable D call. There are 14 residues in the CDR3. Trimming left V 4 bases short and J 0 bases short, with 7 bases between. In germline, CDR1 is SNHLY, CDR2 FYNNEI. The DNA for the CDR3 is TGTGCCAGCAGTGTGAGGAGCTCCTACAATGAGCAGTTCTTC. Translating gives CASSVRSSYNEQFF.

The chain employs TRBV25-1 and TRBJ2-5, with unresolved D. This CDR3 contains 15 residues. From germline, CDR1 is MGHDK and CDR2 SYGVNS. Trimming left V 0 bases short and J 1 base short, with 9 bases between. The CDR3 here is CASSEYSASQETQYF. DNA of the CDR3: TGTGCCAGCAGTGAATATTCCGCATCCCAAGAGACCCAGTACTTC.

This clone was observed a handful of times. The chain links TRBV6-1 to TRBJ1-2; D is uncertain. Trimming cost V 6 bases and J 4 bases, with 12 bases left between them. The CDR3 sequence is 13 residues long. From germline, CDR1 is MNHNS and CDR2 SASEGT. The CDR3 region has the DNA TGTGCCAGCAGGGTCCGGTCCGGCTATGGCTACACCTTC. This encodes CASRVRSGYGYTF.

The table lists this clone with a few counts. J is TRBJ2-1 and V is TRBV6-1; 7 nucleotides match TRBD1. V was clipped by 3 bases and J by 4 bases; unmatched bases: 9. Germline CDR1 and CDR2: MNHNS and SASEGT. The CDR3 loop spans 16 amino acids. The chain's CDR3 is CASSDGATGVYNEQFF. The CDR3 nucleotides are TGTGCCAGCAGTGACGGGGCCACAGGGGTTTACAATGAGCAGTTCTTC.

The rearrangement uses TRBV5-1 and TRBJ1-6; the D gene is possibly TRBD1 (5 bases). Germline V gives CDR1 SGHRS, CDR2 YFSETQ. This CDR3 is 13 amino acids long. Trimming pared 4 bases from V and 4 bases from J, leaving 6 bases between. This CDR3 is CASSDRYNSPLHF. In DNA, the CDR3 is TGCGCCAGCAGCGACAGATATAATTCACCCCTCCACTTT.

There are a few counts of this clone. This sequence joins TRBV6-5 and TRBJ2-7; 8 bases align to TRBD1. The CDR3 has 17 residues. V was pared by 0 bases and J by 6 bases, with 13 bases of the junction left unmatched. Germline CDR1 is MNHEY and CDR2 is SVGAGI. The CDR3 sequence is CASSYSAFAGQDREQYF. The CDR3 region has the DNA TGTGCCAGCAGTTACTCGGCGTTTGCGGGACAGGACCGCGAGCAGTACTTC.